Listed here are 20 T cell receptor beta chains from one sample, sequenced in a study of blood T cell repertoires in COVID-19. Sequencing was performed with immunoSEQ multiplex PCR; in TCRdb, only in-frame clones are kept and a portion is missing. Of 300,000 to 400,000 clones in the sample, around nine tenths were seen once. Material for sequencing was PBMCs or T cells enriched from blood (not recorded which). These receptors were obtained from a young woman with acute COVID-19.

This chain links TRBV18 with TRBJ2-1, with TRBD2 matching over 10 bases. CDR1 and CDR2 (germline): KGHSH, LQKENI. This CDR3 contains 21 residues. Trimming took 2 bases from V and 0 from J; bases not matched to a gene: 16. The CDR3 region has the DNA TGTGCCAGCTCACCAATCCCATGGTTTAGCGGGGGGTCCCTCTCCTACAATGAGCAGTTCTTC. Residues: CASSPIPWFSGGSLSYNEQFF. The full variable domain, rest sourced from reference TRBV18 and TRBJ2-1, is NAGVMQNPRHLVRRRGQEARLRCSPMKGHSHVYWYRQLPEEGLKFMVYLQKENIIDESGMPKERFSAEFPKEGPSILRIQQVVRGDSAAYFCASSPIPWFSGGSLSYNEQFFGPGTRLTVL.

This rearrangement joins TRBV29-1 to TRBJ1-5, with D possibly matching TRBD1 (6 bases). The CDR3 consists of 12 residues. Germline lookup yields CDR1 SQVTM and CDR2 ANQGSEA. Trimming pared 7 bases from V and 3 bases from J, leaving 10 bases between. CDR3 coding DNA: TGCAGCGCTGGACAGAACAATCAGCCCCAGCATTTT. As protein: CSAGQNNQPQHF.

The CDR3: CASSVTGAGGLTGELFF. In nucleotides, the CDR3 is TGTGCCAGTAGTGTGACAGGGGCTGGGGGCCTCACCGGGGAGCTGTTTTTT. The V and J genes are TRBV19 and TRBJ2-2; 8 bases are a match to TRBD1. CDR1 and CDR2 (germline): LNHDA, SQIVND (reference sequence). The CDR3 extends over 17 amino acids. Trimming at V came to 5 bases and at J to 4 bases, leaving 12 bases not matched to a gene.

The gene calls are TRBV9 and TRBJ2-4; 12 bases line up with TRBD2. Germline assignment: CDR1 SGDLS and CDR2 YYNGEE. Unmatched junction bases numbered 5, after V lost 3 bases and J lost 4 bases. This CDR3 contains 16 residues. CDR3 nucleotides: TGTGCCAGCAGCGCCGGACTAGCGGGGAAAAAAAACATTCAGTACTTC. It encodes CASSAGLAGKKNIQYF.

CDR3 DNA sequence: TGTGCCAGCAGTTTCAACCTCGGTTACGAGCAGTACTTC. It yields the protein CASSFNLGYEQYF. This chain links TRBV6-5 with TRBJ2-7; D remains ambiguous. The V and J ends lost 4 bases and 4 bases respectively, with 11 bases between them. This CDR3 region has 13 residues. Germline V gene sequence: CDR1 MNHEY, CDR2 SVGAGI.

The chain carries TRBV5-6 and TRBJ1-3; no clear D gene. The germline gives CDR1 SGHDT, CDR2 YYEEEE. V lost 4 bases, J lost 0 bases, and 11 bases lay in between. This CDR3 region has 15 residues. CDR3 sequence (DNA): TGTGCCAGCAGCCACCACAAGTTCTCTGGAAACACCATATATTTT. Amino acids: CASSHHKFSGNTIYF.

The rearrangement links TRBV2 to TRBJ2-4; tentatively, D is TRBD2 (5 bases). The germline V gene encodes CDR1 SNHLY and CDR2 FYNNEI. Deletions cut 7 bases from V and 0 bases from J, with 7 bases between. CDR3 length: 13 amino acids. In DNA, the CDR3 is TGTGCCAGCATCGGGATAGCCAAAAACATTCAGTACTTC. It encodes CASIGIAKNIQYF.

Concerning this clone itself: This same CDR3 is encoded by further DNA sequences in the sample. The chain carries TRBV2 and TRBJ2-2, with TRBD1 matching 10 bases. Trimming took 8 bases from V and 5 from J; bases not matched to a gene: 2. Germline V lookup: CDR1 SNHLY, CDR2 FYNNEI. The CDR3 length is 13 residues. This CDR3 reads CASRQGATGELFF. The CDR3 nucleotides are TGTGCCAGCCGACAGGGGGCGACCGGGGAGCTGTTTTTT.

The chain couples TRBV5-4 to TRBJ2-5; D not certain. CDR1 is SGHNT, CDR2 YYREEE, per germline (reference sequence). The CDR3 length is 13 residues. V was pared by 4 bases and J by 3 bases, with 10 bases between. CDR3 coding DNA: TGTGCCAGCAGCCGGGTCTACGAAGAGACCCAGTACTTC. This codes for CASSRVYEETQYF.

The chain is built from TRBV7-9 and TRBJ2-2; D possibly corresponds to TRBD1 (6 bases). Germline CDR1 SEHNR, CDR2 FQNEAQ (reference sequence). This CDR3 is 16 amino acids long. V was cut by 5 bases and J by 0 bases, with 13 bases left in between. The CDR3 DNA reads as TGTGCCAGCAGCCCCCGGGGACACCCGAACACCGGGGAGCTGTTTTTT. This translates into CASSPRGHPNTGELFF. The complete variable domain, with remaining parts taken from reference TRBV7-9 and TRBJ2-2, reads DTGVSQNPRHKITKRGQNVTFRCDPISEHNRLYWYRQTLGQGPEFLTYFQNEAQLEKSRLLSDRFSAERPKGSFSTLEIQRTEQGDSAMYLCASSPRGHPNTGELFFGEGSRLTVL.

The V and J genes are TRBV5-1 and TRBJ1-6; D uncertain. This CDR3 is 15 amino acids long. Germline loops: CDR1 SGHRS, CDR2 YFSETQ. Between the trimmed V and J ends, which lost 3 bases and 0 bases, there was a span of 7 bases. Here the CDR3 reads CASSSISSYNSPLHF. Here the CDR3 DNA reads TGCGCCAGCAGCTCGATCAGCTCCTATAATTCACCCCTCCACTTT. The full variable domain, with the rest looked up from reference TRBV5-1 and TRBJ1-6, is KAGVTQTPRYLIKTRGQQVTLSCSPISGHRSVSWYQQTPGQGLQFLFEYFSETQRNKGNFPGRFSGRQFSNSRSEMNVSTLELGDSALYLCASSSISSYNSPLHFGNGTRLTVT.

As DNA, the CDR3 is TGTGCCACCAGCCGCGGCACAGGGCTACTAAATGAAAAACTGTTTTTT. Its translation: CATSRGTGLLNEKLFF. The V and J genes are TRBV15 and TRBJ1-4; possible D gene TRBD1, 6 bases. This CDR3 comprises 16 residues. V gave up 5 bases and J gave up 5 bases, with 18 bases separating them. Germline V gene sequence: CDR1 LNHNV, CDR2 YYDKDF (reference sequence).

The chain combines TRBV27 with TRBJ1-5; no clear D. V was shortened by 3 bases and J by 4 bases, with 7 bases between the two germline ends. Germline-derived CDR1 and CDR2 are MNHEY and SMNVEV (reference sequence). CDR3 length equals 13 residues. This CDR3 is CASSLRENQPQHF. The CDR3 DNA reads as TGTGCCAGCAGTTTGCGGGAGAATCAGCCCCAGCATTTT.

V gene TRBV12-5 combines with J gene TRBJ1-2, with D maybe TRBD1 (6 bases). Germline CDR1 is LGHNT and CDR2 is FRNRAP. This CDR3 comprises 14 residues. Trimming removed 0 bases at V and 5 bases at J, with 10 bases between. DNA for the CDR3: TGTGCTAGTGGTTTGGTACTCAGGGGATATGGCTACACCTTC. Its translation: CASGLVLRGYGYTF.

This clone was seen only once. The chain combines TRBV24-1 with TRBJ2-1, with 9 bases identical to TRBD2. After removal of 3 bases from V and 4 bases from J, the junction contained 9 bases not matched to a gene. The length of the CDR3 is 17 residues. From germline, CDR1 is KGHDR and CDR2 SFDVKD. CDR3 loop: CATSDTQRGALYNEQFF. CDR3 sequence (DNA): TGTGCCACCAGTGATACCCAGCGGGGGGCCCTTTACAATGAGCAGTTCTTC.

The chain carries TRBV29-1 and TRBJ1-2; D gene unclear. Trimming took 3 bases from V and 7 from J, leaving 6 bases between them. This CDR3 comprises 10 residues. In germline, CDR1 is SQVTM, CDR2 ANQGSEA. The CDR3 protein is CSVEEGGYTF. In DNA form, the CDR3 reads TGCAGCGTTGAGGAGGGTGGCTACACCTTC. The complete variable domain, with remaining parts taken from reference TRBV29-1 and TRBJ1-2, reads SAVISQKPSRDICQRGTSLTIQCQVDSQVTMMFWYRQQPGQSLTLIATANQGSEATYESGFVIDKFPISRPNLTFSTLTVSNMSPEDSSIYLCSVEEGGYTFGSGTRLTVV.

The chain carries TRBV3-1 (or the pseudogene TRBV3-2) and TRBJ2-7; D might be TRBD1 (5 bases). Trimming took off 2 bases at V and 6 bases at J, with 20 bases between the two ends. Germline lookup yields CDR1 LGHDT and CDR2 YNNKEL (reference sequence). The CDR3 loop spans 16 amino acids. CDR3 amino acids: CASSQFTGLLNGEQYF. The CDR3, as DNA: TGTGCCAGCAGCCAATTTACAGGCCTGCTGAATGGCGAGCAGTACTTC.

This clone was recorded only once. The V gene is TRBV2, the J gene TRBJ1-5; TRBD1 aligns across 10 bases. In germline, CDR1 is SNHLY, CDR2 FYNNEI. J was trimmed by 5 bases and V by 5 bases; bases with no gene match: 3. The CDR3 contains 14 residues. The CDR3, as DNA: TGTGCCAGCAGTCGGACAGGGGGATATCAGCCCCAGCATTTT. Amino acids: CASSRTGGYQPQHF.

The chain combines TRBV6-5 with TRBJ1-2, with D perhaps matching TRBD1 (5 bases). Germline CDR1 reads MNHEY; CDR2 reads SVGAGI. This CDR3 region has 12 residues. V lost 5 bases to trimming and J lost 8 bases, with 12 bases between them. Here the CDR3 DNA reads TGTGCCAGCAGTCCCCGGGGGGGAGGCTACACCTTC. This gives the protein CASSPRGGGYTF.

This chain connects TRBV5-5 to TRBJ1-1; no reliable D call. The V gene lost 1 base and the J gene lost 2 bases, with 9 bases spanning the gap. Germline V gene lookup returns CDR1 SGHKS and CDR2 YYEKEE (reference sequence). The CDR3 is 14 amino acids. The CDR3 region is CASSLYGVNTEAFF. CDR3 DNA: TGTGCCAGCAGCTTGTACGGGGTTAACACTGAAGCTTTCTTT.